This TCR beta chain emerged from a study of monozygotic twins with inflammatory bowel disease. TCRdb reworked the 5' RACE reads into one entry per CDR3 protein, no DNA. Found here are 300,000 to 450,000 distinct CDR3 sequences; the top ten clones hold 2% to 3%. This TCR came from a human donor with ulcerative colitis or Crohn's disease, or a healthy co-twin of an affected twin (not recorded which). Input material: blood.

This CDR3 reads CASSLGGTALSEQYF. V usage is TRBV7-3 and J usage is TRBJ2-7; TCRdb picks TRBD1, but there is no DNA to check that call. This CDR3 spans 15 amino acids. Looked up from germline, CDR1 is SGHTA and CDR2 is FQGTGA.